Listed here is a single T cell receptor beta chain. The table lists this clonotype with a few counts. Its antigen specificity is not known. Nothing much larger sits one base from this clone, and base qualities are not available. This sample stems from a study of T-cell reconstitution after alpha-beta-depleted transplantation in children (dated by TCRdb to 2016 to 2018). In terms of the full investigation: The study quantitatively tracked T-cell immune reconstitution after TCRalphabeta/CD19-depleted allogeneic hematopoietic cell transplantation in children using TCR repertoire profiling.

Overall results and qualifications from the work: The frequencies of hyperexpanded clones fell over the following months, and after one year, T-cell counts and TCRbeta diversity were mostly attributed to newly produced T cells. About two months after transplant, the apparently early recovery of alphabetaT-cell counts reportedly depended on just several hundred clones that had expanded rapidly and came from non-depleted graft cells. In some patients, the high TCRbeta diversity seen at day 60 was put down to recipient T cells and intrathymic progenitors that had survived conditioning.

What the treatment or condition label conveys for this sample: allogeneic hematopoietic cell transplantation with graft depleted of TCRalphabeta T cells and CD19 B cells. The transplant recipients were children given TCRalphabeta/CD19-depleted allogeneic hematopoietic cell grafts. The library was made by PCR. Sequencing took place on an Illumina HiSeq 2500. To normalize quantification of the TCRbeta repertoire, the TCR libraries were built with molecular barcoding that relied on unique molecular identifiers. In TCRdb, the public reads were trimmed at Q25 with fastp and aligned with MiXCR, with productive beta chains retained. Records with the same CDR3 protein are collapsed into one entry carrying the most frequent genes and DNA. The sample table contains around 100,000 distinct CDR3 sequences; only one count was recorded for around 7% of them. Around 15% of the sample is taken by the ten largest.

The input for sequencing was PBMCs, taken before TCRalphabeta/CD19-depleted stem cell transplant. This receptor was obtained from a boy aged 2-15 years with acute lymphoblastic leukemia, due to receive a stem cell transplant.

In nucleotide form, the sequence is TGTGCCAGCAGTGACTCGGACAGCCTTTATAGCAATCAGCCCCAGCATTTT. It specifies CASSDSDSLYSNQPQHF. The chain uses TRBV6-4 and TRBJ1-5; a tentative D call is TRBD1 (6 bases match). V loses 0 bases of germline sequence and J loses 0 bases, and the interval between the two ends is 12 bases. The germline V gene gives CDR1 as MRHNA and CDR2 as SNTAGT. CDR3 length: 17 amino acids, cysteine to phenylalanine. The read is trimmed to its CDR3 DNA, 51 bases read in frame from base 1.